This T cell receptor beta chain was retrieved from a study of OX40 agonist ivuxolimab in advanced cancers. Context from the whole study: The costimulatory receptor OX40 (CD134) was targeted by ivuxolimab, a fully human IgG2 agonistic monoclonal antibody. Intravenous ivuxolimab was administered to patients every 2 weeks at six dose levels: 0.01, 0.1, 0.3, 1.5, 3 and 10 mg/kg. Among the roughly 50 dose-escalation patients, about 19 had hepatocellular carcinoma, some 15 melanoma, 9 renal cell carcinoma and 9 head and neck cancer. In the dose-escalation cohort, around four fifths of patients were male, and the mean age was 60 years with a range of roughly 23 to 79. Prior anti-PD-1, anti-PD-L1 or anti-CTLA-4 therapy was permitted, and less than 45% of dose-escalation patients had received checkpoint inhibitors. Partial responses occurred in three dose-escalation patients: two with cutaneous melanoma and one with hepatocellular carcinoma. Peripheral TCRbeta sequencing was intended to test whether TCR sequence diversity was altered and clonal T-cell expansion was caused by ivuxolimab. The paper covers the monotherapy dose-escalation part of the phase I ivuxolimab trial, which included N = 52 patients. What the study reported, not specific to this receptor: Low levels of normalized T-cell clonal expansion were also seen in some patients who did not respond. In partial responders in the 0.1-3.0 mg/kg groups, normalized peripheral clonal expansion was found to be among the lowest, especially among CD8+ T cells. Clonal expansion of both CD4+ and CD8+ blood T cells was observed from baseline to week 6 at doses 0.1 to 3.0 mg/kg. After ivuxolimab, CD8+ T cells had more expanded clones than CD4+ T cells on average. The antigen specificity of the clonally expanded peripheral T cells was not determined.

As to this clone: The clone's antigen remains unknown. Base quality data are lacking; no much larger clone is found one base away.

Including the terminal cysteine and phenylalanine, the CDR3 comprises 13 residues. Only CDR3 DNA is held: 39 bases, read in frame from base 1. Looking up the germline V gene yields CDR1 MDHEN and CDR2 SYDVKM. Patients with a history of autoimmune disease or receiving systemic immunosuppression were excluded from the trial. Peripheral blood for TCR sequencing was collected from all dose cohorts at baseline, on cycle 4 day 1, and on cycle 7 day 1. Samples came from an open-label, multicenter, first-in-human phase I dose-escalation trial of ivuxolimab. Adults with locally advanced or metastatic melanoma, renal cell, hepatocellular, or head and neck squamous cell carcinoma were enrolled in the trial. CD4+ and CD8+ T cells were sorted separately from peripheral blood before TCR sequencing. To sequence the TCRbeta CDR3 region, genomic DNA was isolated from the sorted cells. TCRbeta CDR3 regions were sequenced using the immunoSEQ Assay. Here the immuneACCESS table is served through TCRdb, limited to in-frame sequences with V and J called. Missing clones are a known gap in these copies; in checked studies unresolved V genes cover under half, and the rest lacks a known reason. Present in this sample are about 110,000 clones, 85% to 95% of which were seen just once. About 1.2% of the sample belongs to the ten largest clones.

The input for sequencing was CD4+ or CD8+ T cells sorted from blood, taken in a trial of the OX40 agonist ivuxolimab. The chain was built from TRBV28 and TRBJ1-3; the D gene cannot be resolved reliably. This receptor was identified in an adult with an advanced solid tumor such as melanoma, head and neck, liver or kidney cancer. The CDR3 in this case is CVSLGSSGNTIYF. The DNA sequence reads TGTGTTTCTCTGGGCAGCTCTGGAAACACCATATATTTT.